This T cell receptor (beta chain) was sequenced during a study of blood T cells in healthy people across ages. As regards this clonotype: Its antigen remains unidentified.

The CDR3 loop spans 17 amino acids. V gave up 0 bases and J gave up 3 bases; unmatched junction bases: 9. CDR1 and CDR2 from the germline V gene are LGHDT and YNNKEL (reference sequence). Study findings and constraints: A strong correlation between TCR beta diversity and naive T cell percentage was seen. The unsorted PBMCs prevented any conclusive comparison of naive versus antigen-experienced cells. The study found more naive CD4+ cells and higher diversity in long-lived than aged donors.

Alongside a J-beta primer mix, a sample-barcoded 5' primer served in a second PCR lasting roughly 6 to 11 cycles. Tags on each cDNA molecule came from a template-switch adaptor with 12 random nucleotides. TCRdb re-called the 5' RACE reads with MiXCR, one entry per CDR3 protein. The sample carries about 1,600,000 distinct CDR3 sequences, around 39% recorded once. This sequence was found in a young woman in good health. The gene calls are TRBV3-1 and TRBJ2-3, with TRBD2 matching 7 bases. The sample consisted of blood. In DNA, the CDR3 is TGTGCCAGCAGCCAAGACGGGGGGTTACTAGTGACAGATACGCAGTATTTT. The encoded protein is CASSQDGGLLVTDTQYF.